This T cell receptor beta chain was sequenced during a study of cytomegalovirus exposure and HLA in healthy donors. PCR used 60 Vbeta primers and 13 Jbeta primers. Repertoires were generated with immunoSEQ multiplex PCR, while TCRdb's copy carries only in-frame clones and drops some. The sample consists of about 140,000 clones, about 75% of them appearing once. Per the germline V gene, CDR1 is SGHAT and CDR2 is FQNNGV. CDR3 length equals 15 residues. Between the trimmed V and J ends, which lost 7 bases and 2 bases, there was a span of 17 bases. This receptor was obtained from a middle-aged man in good health and CMV-seronegative. This chain connects TRBV11-2 to TRBJ1-1; possible D gene TRBD1, 6 bases. What was sequenced was PBMCs. The CDR3 sequence: CASTPVGGFNTEAFF. The CDR3 DNA is TGTGCCAGCACGCCAGTAGGGGGTTTTAACACTGAAGCTTTCTTT.